Presented here are 29 T cell receptor beta chains from one specimen sequenced in a study of control samples from healthy donors and cancer patients. TCRdb's copy holds only in-frame clones and misses some; the assay was immunoSEQ multiplex PCR. This sample yields approximately 70,000 clones, of which roughly 89% are seen a single time; less than 6.5% belongs to the top ten. The material sequenced was PBMCs. These receptors were collected from a man aged 55 to 70 with colorectal cancer.

This rearrangement joins TRBV11-2 to TRBJ2-5; 9 bases line up with TRBD1. The CDR3 length is 14 residues. The ends lost 5 bases at V and 5 bases at J; junction bases unmatched: 6. Germline V gene lookup returns CDR1 SGHAT and CDR2 FQNNGV. The chain's CDR3 is CASSLGTGYETQYF. The CDR3 bases are TGTGCCAGCAGCCTAGGGACAGGGTACGAGACCCAGTACTTC. The full variable domain, with the rest looked up from reference TRBV11-2 and TRBJ2-5, is EAGVAQSPRYKIIEKRQSVAFWCNPISGHATLYWYQQILGQGPKLLIQFQNNGVVDDSQLPKDRFSAERLKGVDSTLKIQPAKLEDSAVYLCASSLGTGYETQYFGPGTRLLVL.

V gene TRBV11-3 combines with J gene TRBJ2-5, with 9 bases lining up with TRBD1. The CDR3 covers 15 residues. CDR1 and CDR2 (germline): SGHNT, YENEEA. J lost 3 bases, V lost 5 bases, and 7 bases had no gene match. CDR3 residues: CASSPHGTGKETQYF. The CDR3, as DNA: TGTGCCAGCAGCCCCCACGGGACAGGGAAAGAGACCCAGTACTTC.

The chain couples TRBV6-5 to TRBJ1-1, with TRBD1 matching over 7 bases. This CDR3 has 14 residues. Per germline, CDR1 MNHEY and CDR2 SVGAGI. V lost 6 bases to trimming and J lost 3 bases; unmatched junction nucleotides: 7. CDR3 sequence reads: CASRRQGLDTEAFF. The CDR3 DNA is TGTGCCAGCAGAAGACAGGGCCTGGACACTGAAGCTTTCTTT.

The chain's CDR3 is CASSPLGVHEQFF. Here the CDR3 DNA reads TGTGCCAGCAGTCCACTAGGGGTCCATGAGCAGTTCTTC. The chain joins TRBV6-2 or TRBV6-3 to TRBJ2-1; D may be TRBD1 or TRBD2 (5 bases each). CDR3 length: 13 amino acids. Germline V gene data show CDR1 as MNHEY and CDR2 as SVGEGT. Trimming took 5 bases from V and 8 from J, leaving 13 bases between them.

The sample holds a few counts of this clone. The V call is TRBV21-1, the J call TRBJ1-4. TRBV21-1 is labeled a pseudogene. CDR3 length: 11 residues. CDR3 DNA sequence: TGTGCCAGCAGCCGGTCGGAAAAACTGTTTTTT. This sequence encodes CASSRSEKLFF.

This chain joins TRBV5-4 and TRBJ2-7; D may correspond to TRBD1 or TRBD2 (5 bases each). The CDR3 loop spans 14 amino acids. CDR1 SGHNT and CDR2 YYREEE come from the germline V gene (reference sequence). Between the trimmed V and J ends, which lost 4 bases and 2 bases, there was a span of 13 bases. The DNA for the CDR3 is TGTGCCAGCAGCCCCGGGACCCTGGCCTACGAGCAGTACTTC. It codes for CASSPGTLAYEQYF.

The chain uses TRBV7-9 and TRBJ1-4; D not certain. Germline CDR1 reads SEHNR; CDR2 reads FQNEAQ (reference sequence). V was clipped by 1 base and J by 8 bases, with 8 bases between them. The CDR3 has 13 residues. The CDR3 DNA reads as TGTGCCAGCAGCTTAGGCGGGAAGGAAAAACTGTTTTTT. Encoded protein: CASSLGGKEKLFF.

This chain uses TRBV7-9 with TRBJ1-5, with unresolved D. The germline V gene encodes CDR1 SEHNR and CDR2 FQNEAQ (reference sequence). The CDR3 is made up of 14 amino acids. The V end lost 1 base, the J end lost 7 bases, and 11 bases lay between the germline ends. Written as DNA, the CDR3 is TGTGCCAGCAGCTTAGAGGTATCGGGACAGCCCCAGCATTTT. This translates into CASSLEVSGQPQHF.

This clone was seen a handful of times. The rearrangement uses TRBV19 and TRBJ1-1, with no clear D. This CDR3 has 13 amino acids. CDR1 and CDR2 (germline): LNHDA, SQIVND (reference sequence). The V and J ends lost 1 base and 5 bases respectively, with 8 bases between them. The CDR3 loop reads CASSIAAGTEAFF. The CDR3 DNA is TGTGCCAGTAGTATAGCGGCGGGGACTGAAGCTTTCTTT.

V and J are TRBV3-1 (or the pseudogene TRBV3-2) and TRBJ1-2, with 7 bases that match TRBD1. The CDR3 extends over 13 amino acids. CDR1 is LGHDT and CDR2 is YNNKEL in the germline V gene (reference sequence). J gave up 8 bases and V 4 bases, and 7 bases lay outside the gene matches. CDR3: CASSPDRAYGYTF. The DNA for the CDR3 is TGTGCCAGCAGCCCTGACAGGGCCTACGGCTACACCTTC.

This clone occurred a few times. The J gene is TRBJ1-2, the V gene TRBV18; no clear D gene. The CDR3 runs to 12 residues. V was shortened by 3 bases and J by 3 bases, with 5 bases between the two germline ends. Germline V gives CDR1 KGHSH, CDR2 LQKENI. The CDR3 loop reads CASSPGHYGYTF. DNA of the CDR3: TGTGCCAGCTCACCGGGCCACTATGGCTACACCTTC.

CDR3 loop: CASSPRPGRYNEQFF. The CDR3 DNA sequence: TGTGCCAGCAGTCCTAGGCCGGGGAGATACAATGAGCAGTTCTTC. V usage is TRBV27 and J usage is TRBJ2-1; possible D gene TRBD2, 5 bases. Germline CDR1 is MNHEY and CDR2 is SMNVEV (reference sequence). Trimming shortened V by 5 bases and J by 4 bases, and 15 bases separated the two germline ends. There are 15 residues in the CDR3.

This clone was recorded a few times. The chain is built from TRBV12-3 or TRBV12-4 and TRBJ1-2; D unclear. The CDR3 sequence is 13 residues long. V was cut by 2 bases and J by 3 bases, with 7 bases left in between. Here the CDR3 reads CASSLSGYYGYTF. Here the CDR3 DNA reads TGTGCCAGCAGTTTATCGGGTTACTATGGCTACACCTTC.

The chain employs TRBV11-2 and TRBJ1-1, with D hard to call. This CDR3 is built from 13 residues. Germline-derived CDR1 and CDR2 are SGHAT and FQNNGV. Between the trimmed V and J ends, which lost 0 bases and 0 bases, there was a span of 2 bases. The CDR3 sequence: CASSLDMNTEAFF. The CDR3 coding sequence is TGTGCCAGCAGCTTAGATATGAACACTGAAGCTTTCTTT. The variable domain in full, completed from reference TRBV11-2 and TRBJ1-1, reads EAGVAQSPRYKIIEKRQSVAFWCNPISGHATLYWYQQILGQGPKLLIQFQNNGVVDDSQLPKDRFSAERLKGVDSTLKIQPAKLEDSAVYLCASSLDMNTEAFFGQGTRLTVV.

CDR3 nucleotides: TGTGCCACCAGTAGACCGGGATCCTACGAGCAGTACTTC. As protein: CATSRPGSYEQYF. V is TRBV24-1 and J is TRBJ2-7; TRBD2 might be the D (5 bases). The V gene lost 6 bases and the J gene lost 1 base, with 9 bases spanning the gap. The CDR3 is made up of 13 amino acids. In germline, CDR1 is KGHDR, CDR2 SFDVKD.

V gene TRBV7-8 combines with J gene TRBJ2-3; 8 nucleotides line up with TRBD2. CDR3 length equals 14 residues. The ends lost 4 bases at V and 7 bases at J; junction bases unmatched: 7. Germline V gives CDR1 SGHVS, CDR2 FQNEAQ. The CDR3 nucleotides read TGTGCCAGCAGCTCCTTAGCGGGGACAAATACGCAGTATTTT. Amino acid sequence: CASSSLAGTNTQYF.

The chain employs TRBV11-2 and TRBJ2-5, with D tentatively TRBD2 (6 bases). Germline CDR1 reads SGHAT; CDR2 reads FQNNGV. The CDR3 covers 17 residues. V lost 2 bases, J lost 4 bases, and 20 bases lay in between. The CDR3 DNA reads as TGTGCCAGCAGCTTACTGACCCGACTGGAGGGGTTAGAGACCCAGTACTTC. This encodes CASSLLTRLEGLETQYF. The complete variable domain, with remaining parts taken from reference TRBV11-2 and TRBJ2-5, reads EAGVAQSPRYKIIEKRQSVAFWCNPISGHATLYWYQQILGQGPKLLIQFQNNGVVDDSQLPKDRFSAERLKGVDSTLKIQPAKLEDSAVYLCASSLLTRLEGLETQYFGPGTRLLVL.

The chain combines TRBV7-2 with TRBJ2-7, with 9 bases matching TRBD1. This CDR3 region has 15 residues. V shed 6 bases, J shed 1 base, and the junction held 7 bases outside the gene matches. Germline V gene lookup returns CDR1 SGHTA and CDR2 FQGNSA. The CDR3 is CASSTGGGGSYEQYF. The CDR3 region has the DNA TGTGCCAGCAGTACAGGGGGCGGAGGTTCCTACGAGCAGTACTTC.

The chain has TRBV5-1 and TRBJ2-7; TRBD2 agrees at 10 bases. Trimming at V came to 1 base and at J to 1 base, leaving 5 bases not matched to a gene. Germline CDR1 SGHRS, CDR2 YFSETQ. This CDR3 comprises 16 residues. Here the CDR3 DNA reads TGCGCCAGCAGCTTGTTAGCGGGGGGACCTTCCTACGAGCAGTACTTC. Translated: CASSLLAGGPSYEQYF.

This chain links TRBV3-1 (or the pseudogene TRBV3-2) with TRBJ2-1, with TRBD2 identical over 7 bases. This CDR3 contains 14 residues. Losses at the gene ends were 4 bases for V and 3 bases for J; bases not matched to a gene: 3. Germline V gene lookup returns CDR1 LGHDT and CDR2 YNNKEL (reference sequence). CDR3 amino acids: CASSPLAGYNEQFF. The DNA of the CDR3 is TGTGCCAGCAGCCCTTTAGCGGGCTACAATGAGCAGTTCTTC.

This sequence joins TRBV7-9 and TRBJ2-2, with D unclear. The V gene's germline CDR1 is SEHNR and CDR2 FQNEAQ (reference sequence). V was trimmed by 2 bases and J by 3 bases, leaving 10 bases between them. The CDR3 has 15 residues. This chain's CDR3 is CASSLSQADTGELFF. In DNA, the CDR3 is TGTGCCAGCAGCTTAAGTCAGGCAGACACCGGGGAGCTGTTTTTT.

The sample holds a few counts of this clone. The chain carries TRBV19 and TRBJ2-1; possibly TRBD2 for D (6 bases). V was clipped by 0 bases and J by 0 bases, with 15 bases between them. The CDR3 runs 18 residues. Per germline, CDR1 LNHDA and CDR2 SQIVND (reference sequence). The CDR3 reads CASSIELGSGFSYNEQFF. The CDR3 DNA is TGTGCCAGTAGTATAGAATTGGGTAGCGGATTCTCCTACAATGAGCAGTTCTTC.

Turning to this clone: One end of the junction is discordant with germline, which a read error may explain. The chain joins TRBV5-4 to TRBJ2-3, with 8 bases aligning to TRBD2. CDR3 length: 16 amino acids. Germline CDR1 reads SGHNT; CDR2 reads YYREEE (reference sequence). The CDR3 region is CARSWGGAGGGDTQYF. Written as DNA, the CDR3 is TGTGCCCGCAGCTGGGGGGGCGCGGGGGGCGGAGATACGCAGTATTTT.

V usage is TRBV7-2 and J usage is TRBJ1-2; weak D call: TRBD1 (6 bases). Germline values: CDR1 SGHTA, CDR2 FQGNSA. The V and J ends lost 5 bases and 0 bases respectively, with 16 bases between them. The CDR3 spans 16 residues. The CDR3 nucleotides read TGTGCCAGCAGCCTCCGAACAGGGAGCCCTAACTATGGCTACACCTTC. Translation gives CASSLRTGSPNYGYTF.

The chain links TRBV7-9 to TRBJ2-3; D is unresolved. Germline V CDR1 and CDR2: SEHNR, FQNEAQ (reference sequence). The CDR3 sequence is 12 residues long. Trimming cost V 5 bases and J 4 bases, with 7 bases left between them. For the CDR3, the DNA is TGTGCCAGCAGCCCCATGTCAGATACGCAGTATTTT. Amino acids: CASSPMSDTQYF.

The chain couples TRBV5-1 to TRBJ1-4; D is uncertain. The CDR3 extends over 14 amino acids. V lost 4 bases, J lost 7 bases, and 14 bases lay in between. The germline V gene has CDR1 SGHRS and CDR2 YFSETQ. The CDR3 DNA reads TGCGCCAGCAGCCGTGGGTCCAGGAGTGAAAAACTGTTTTTT. It is translated as CASSRGSRSEKLFF.

The chain recombines TRBV9 with TRBJ1-2, with D possibly TRBD1 on 6 matching bases. Germline lookup yields CDR1 SGDLS and CDR2 YYNGEE. CDR3 size: 13 residues. V shed 3 bases and J shed 8 bases, with 14 bases lying between them. CDR3 in amino acids: CASSEQGLYGYTF. In nucleotides, the CDR3 is TGTGCCAGCAGCGAACAGGGACTTTACGGCTACACCTTC.

The chain recombines TRBV4-3 with TRBJ1-2; 9 bases are shared with TRBD1. The CDR3 contains 19 residues. V gave up 1 base and J gave up 5 bases; unmatched junction bases: 17. Germline assignment: CDR1 LGHNA and CDR2 YSLEER. The chain's CDR3 is CASSQVFAPGTGTFYGYTF. The CDR3 DNA reads as TGCGCCAGCAGCCAAGTATTTGCACCAGGGACAGGGACCTTTTATGGCTACACCTTC.

The chain recombines TRBV27 with TRBJ2-7; the D call may be TRBD1 or TRBD2 (6 bases each). This CDR3 is built from 17 residues. V shed 1 base and J shed 0 bases, with 16 bases lying between them. The germline V gene has CDR1 MNHEY and CDR2 SMNVEV (reference sequence). The CDR3 DNA reads as TGTGCCAGCAGTTTATACGGGGGCATAAGGGCCTCCTACGAGCAGTACTTC. Protein: CASSLYGGIRASYEQYF.